The clone carrying this T cell receptor (beta chain) was detected only a few times. Its target is unknown. Gene labels here are mouse ones. The read ends 1 residue before the CDR3 terminus; that terminus is restored from the germline J gene. This specimen belongs to a study of tissue T cells after allogeneic stem cell transplantation. Whole-study results and caveats: Anatomically similar tissues had similar TCR repertoires within each patient. Few T cell clones were shared across patients, but motif clusters showed tissue-specific shared signatures.

There are 13 residues in the CDR3. With 3 bases clipped from V and 7 bases from J, the junction kept 5 bases outside the gene matches. Germline V lookup: CDR1 KGHPV, CDR2 FQNQEV (reference sequence). Indicated time point: mouse harvest day 7 after allogeneic transplant. The graft held 10^6 splenic CD5+ T cells and 10^7 T-cell-depleted bone marrow cells. B6 (H2b) cells into BALB/c (H2d) mice; tissues taken at day 7 or 14. Profiled with immunoSEQ multiplex PCR; TCRdb holds only in-frame clones, not every one. This table holds a few thousand clones, around 55% found once. The TCR sequence derives from a female BALB/c mouse given C57BL/6 T cells with graft-versus-host disease after an allogeneic hematopoietic cell transplant. The chain uses TRBV26 and TRBJ2-7; TRBD1 matches at 8 bases. Sequencing was done on a sample of liver tissue. CDR3 region: CASSLQGALEQYF. The CDR3 DNA, read in part, is TGTGCCAGCAGTCTCCAGGGGGCGCTGGAACAGTAC.